What follows are 16 T cell receptor beta chains derived from one specimen sequenced in a study of T cells in Graves' hyperthyroidism and ophthalmopathy (dated by TCRdb to the late 2010s). Library preparation employed multiplex PCR. The instrument given in TCRdb is Illumina HiSeq 2000. The TCR beta CDR3 regions were amplified from RNA transcripts. The TCR CDR3 was subjected to a first round of RT-PCR using the HTBI primer set and the Qiagen OneStep RT-PCR kit. The public reads were quality trimmed at Q25 with fastp and then assembled into clones with MiXCR by TCRdb, keeping productive beta chains. Merged by CDR3 protein, the rows form single entries marked with the most common genes and DNA. This sample gives over 650,000 distinct CDR3 sequences in total; 45% of them show up just once. Of the sample, about 7.2% falls within the top ten clones. Sequenced material: peripheral blood or thyroid tissue (not recorded which). The receptor set was obtained from an adult man with Graves' disease, either hyperthyroidism or ophthalmopathy (not recorded which).

This chain joins TRBV6-5 and TRBJ1-3, with 7 bases aligning to TRBD1. V was pared by 4 bases and J by 8 bases, with 14 bases of the junction left unmatched. The germline gives CDR1 MNHEY, CDR2 SVGAGI. The CDR3 has 16 residues. The CDR3 coding sequence is TGTGCCAGCAGTTCGCCTCGGGACAGCTATGGCTACACCATATATTTT. Protein: CASSSPRDSYGYTIYF.

This clonotype was counted once. V usage is TRBV30 and J usage is TRBJ2-2; no clear D. Germline CDR1 GTSNPN, CDR2 SVGIG (reference sequence). V was pared by 7 bases and J by 4 bases, with 7 bases between. CDR3 length: 11 amino acids. CDR3 nucleotide sequence: TGTGCCTCCTACAGCACCGGGGAGCTGTTTTTT. Protein sequence: CASYSTGELFF.

At least ten counts were recorded for this clonotype. The chain uses TRBV10-3 and TRBJ2-3; 10 bases are shared with TRBD2. The CDR3 is 13 amino acids. The ends lost 7 bases at V and 5 bases at J; junction bases unmatched: 3. CDR1 is ENHRY and CDR2 is SYGVKD in the germline V gene. CDR3 residues: CAITSGSIDTQYF. CDR3 in DNA: TGTGCCATCACTAGCGGGAGTATAGATACGCAGTATTTT.

This clonotype was counted a few times. V gene TRBV7-9 combines with J gene TRBJ2-7; no clear D gene. Per germline, CDR1 SEHNR and CDR2 FQNEAQ (reference sequence). This CDR3 comprises 15 residues. The V end lost 2 bases, the J end lost 0 bases, and 11 bases lay between the germline ends. The chain's CDR3 is CASSLPLEYSYEQYF. DNA for the CDR3: TGTGCCAGCAGCTTACCCCTTGAGTACTCCTACGAGCAGTACTTC.

The chain uses TRBV20-1 and TRBJ1-6; possibly TRBD1 for D (6 bases). Germline loops: CDR1 DFQATT, CDR2 SNEGSKA (reference sequence). Trimming took off 4 bases at V and 0 bases at J, with 13 bases between the two ends. The CDR3 contains 16 residues. For the CDR3, the DNA is TGCAGTGCTACGGGACATCTGAGCTCCTATAATTCACCCCTCCACTTT. It codes for CSATGHLSSYNSPLHF.

This clonotype was counted between two and nine times. This chain uses TRBV19 with TRBJ2-5; D may be TRBD2 (6 bases). V lost 3 bases and J 1 base, leaving 9 bases between the germline ends. CDR3 size: 14 residues. Germline values: CDR1 LNHDA, CDR2 SQIVND (reference sequence). CDR3 residues: CASSIVAAQETQYF. CDR3 nucleotides: TGTGCCAGTAGTATTGTAGCGGCCCAAGAGACCCAGTACTTC.

The chain carries TRBV6-1 and TRBJ2-2, with 7 bases aligning to TRBD2. Germline V gene sequence: CDR1 MNHNS, CDR2 SASEGT. The CDR3 is 14 residues long. The V and J ends lost 8 bases and 2 bases, in that order; junction bases with no gene match: 5. The CDR3 reads CASGQRGNTGELFF. The CDR3 DNA follows: TGTGCCAGCGGTCAGCGGGGAAACACCGGGGAGCTGTTTTTT.

This chain links TRBV10-3 with TRBJ1-6; 10 nucleotides line up with TRBD1. V trimming: 10 bases; J trimming: 7 bases; junction bases outside the gene matches: 10. Germline V lookup: CDR1 ENHRY, CDR2 SYGVKD. The CDR3 totals 15 residues. The CDR3 loop reads CASGGGQGLNSPLHF. The DNA for the CDR3 is TGTGCCAGCGGGGGGGGACAGGGGCTGAATTCACCCCTCCACTTT.

The gene calls are TRBV20-1 and TRBJ1-5; 9 nucleotides align to TRBD1. Germline V CDR1 and CDR2: DFQATT, SNEGSKA (reference sequence). CDR3 length: 16 amino acids. V shed 3 bases and J 2 bases; nucleotides not matched to a gene: 8. DNA of the CDR3: TGCAGTGCTAGCAACAGGGGGCTCTTTGGCAATCAGCCCCAGCATTTT. This translates into CSASNRGLFGNQPQHF.

For this clonotype: This could be a read error, since a much larger clone is one nucleotide away. This chain joins TRBV10-3 and TRBJ2-5, with D possibly matching TRBD2 (5 bases). Trimming left V 8 bases short and J 5 bases short, with 21 bases between. The CDR3 spans 15 residues. In germline, CDR1 is ENHRY, CDR2 SYGVKD. CDR3 coding DNA: TGTGCCATCGGTAAGAAGGCGAGCGGAGTGGAGACCCAGTACTTC. It yields the protein CAIGKKASGVETQYF.

The chain combines TRBV29-1 with TRBJ2-7; TRBD1 matches 10 bases. The CDR3 loop spans 13 amino acids. Germline assignment: CDR1 SQVTM and CDR2 ANQGSEA. With V trimmed by 6 bases and J by 5 bases, 7 bases remained unmatched. The CDR3 loop reads CSVSGTGADEQYF. The CDR3 region has the DNA TGCAGCGTGTCCGGGACAGGGGCCGACGAGCAGTACTTC.

At least ten counts were recorded for this clonotype. The chain employs TRBV20-1 and TRBJ1-6; TRBD1 aligns across 8 bases. The CDR3 covers 13 residues. CDR1 is DFQATT, CDR2 SNEGSKA, per germline (reference sequence). CDR3 residues: CSVSGQGLVALHF. The CDR3, as DNA: TGCAGCGTATCAGGACAGGGACTCGTGGCCCTCCACTTT.

This rearrangement joins TRBV7-9 to TRBJ1-2; TRBD1 might be the D (5 bases). The CDR3 loop spans 13 amino acids. Germline V gene data show CDR1 as SEHNR and CDR2 as FQNEAQ (reference sequence). The V gene lost 6 bases and the J gene lost 7 bases, with 15 bases spanning the gap. CDR3 coding DNA: TGTGCCAGCAGTTATAGCCAGGGTGCTGGCTACACCTTC. Residues: CASSYSQGAGYTF. The full variable domain, its missing parts supplied by reference TRBV7-9 and TRBJ1-2, is DTGVSQNPRHKITKRGQNVTFRCDPISEHNRLYWYRQTLGQGPEFLTYFQNEAQLEKSRLLSDRFSAERPKGSFSTLEIQRTEQGDSAMYLCASSYSQGAGYTFGSGTRLTVV.

This chain connects TRBV2 to TRBJ1-2, with 7 bases fitting TRBD1. CDR1 is SNHLY, CDR2 FYNNEI, per germline. The CDR3 has 15 residues. Unmatched junction bases numbered 2, after V lost 1 base and J lost 0 bases. The CDR3 nucleotides are TGTGCCAGCAGTGAAGGACAGGGCCCTAACTATGGCTACACCTTC. Protein product: CASSEGQGPNYGYTF.

The chain combines TRBV7-2 with TRBJ2-2; 8 positions match TRBD2. CDR3 length: 14 residues. Germline values: CDR1 SGHTA, CDR2 FQGNSA. With V trimmed by 5 bases and J by 7 bases, 6 bases remained unmatched. CDR3 protein: CASSQRLANGELFF. The CDR3 bases are TGTGCCAGCAGCCAAAGACTAGCGAACGGGGAGCTGTTTTTT.

The rearrangement uses TRBV6-6 and TRBJ2-7; possible D gene TRBD2, 6 bases. The J call may be incorrect, as the DNA end agrees better with TRBJ2-1. The CDR3 runs 12 residues. CDR1 is MNHNY and CDR2 is SVGAGI in the germline V gene (reference sequence). This chain's CDR3 is CASSYGGDEQFF. The CDR3 DNA sequence: TGTGCCAGCAGTTACGGAGGGGATGAGCAGTTCTTC.